This T cell receptor beta chain was documented in a study of CD8 T cells in Susac syndrome. V was cut by 3 bases and J by 8 bases, with 22 bases left in between. The CDR3 has 17 amino acids. Germline-derived CDR1 and CDR2 are SNHLY and FYNNEI. About 0.45 to 1 ug RNA was reverse transcribed with random hexamers. TCRdb passed the immunoSEQ multiplex PCR reads through MiXCR, listing each CDR3 protein once. The sample comprises some 100,000 distinct CDR3 sequences, nearly 95% of which are singletons, and 0.11% to 0.15% rests with the top ten. Sequences were obtained from CD4+ T cells from PBMCs. The source is a human donor in good health. The chain links TRBV2 to TRBJ2-2; D call uncertain. This CDR3 is CASSDSPPPRAAGELFF. DNA for the CDR3: TGTGCCAGCAGTGATAGTCCACCTCCTAGGGCGGCGGGGGAGCTGTTTTTT.